This TCR beta chain was retrieved from a study of human T cells and chemical hapten exposure. V gave up 3 bases and J gave up 5 bases, with 20 bases separating them. The CDR3 is made up of 16 amino acids. The germline V gene has CDR1 DFQATT and CDR2 SNEGSKA (reference sequence). During construction of the library, unique molecular identifiers were attached to individual cDNA molecules for quantitative, reproducible TCR counting. In the authors' workflow: A per-sample median of around 88,000 TCRs was observed, with counts ranging from about 23,224 to 690,600. MiXCR was run by TCRdb on the reads, yielding one entry per CDR3 protein. These V and J calls originate from TCRdb's pipeline instead of the authors' own analysis. The data show about 120,000 distinct CDR3 sequences, approximately 9.3% seen once. The total RNA was obtained from whole blood that was not fractionated. This clonotype was observed many times.

The sample consisted of whole blood. The chain carries TRBV20-1 and TRBJ1-5, with D maybe TRBD1 (5 bases). The TCR comes from a human donor in good health. Some clones in this sample may be carry-over from other donors' samples. CDR3 DNA sequence: TGCAGTGCTAGCCTACCCGGGCAGGGAGCGGATCAGCCCCAGCATTTT. Residues: CSASLPGQGADQPQHF.